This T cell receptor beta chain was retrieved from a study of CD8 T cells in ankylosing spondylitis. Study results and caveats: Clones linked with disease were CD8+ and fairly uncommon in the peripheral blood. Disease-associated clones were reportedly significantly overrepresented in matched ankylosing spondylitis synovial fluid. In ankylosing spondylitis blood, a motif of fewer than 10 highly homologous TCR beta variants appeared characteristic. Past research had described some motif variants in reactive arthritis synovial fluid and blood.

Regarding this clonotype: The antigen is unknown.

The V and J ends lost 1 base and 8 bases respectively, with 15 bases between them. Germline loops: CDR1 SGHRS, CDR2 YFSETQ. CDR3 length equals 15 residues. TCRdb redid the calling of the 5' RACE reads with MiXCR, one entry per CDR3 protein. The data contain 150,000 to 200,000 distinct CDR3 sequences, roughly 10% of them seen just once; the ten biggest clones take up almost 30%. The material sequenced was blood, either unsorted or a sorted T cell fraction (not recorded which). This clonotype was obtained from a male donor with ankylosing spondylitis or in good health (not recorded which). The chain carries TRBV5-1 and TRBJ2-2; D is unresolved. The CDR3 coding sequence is TGCGCCAGCAGCTTGTACGCAGTCGAACGTGGGGAGCTGTTTTTT. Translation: CASSLYAVERGELFF.